The 4 T cell receptor beta chains below all came from one sample that was sequenced in a study of T cells in Graves' hyperthyroidism and ophthalmopathy. Amplified TCR beta CDR3 regions came from RNA transcripts. A set of HTBI primers served as the primers for a first-round RT-PCR of the TCR CDR3. TCRdb independently ran MiXCR on the multiplex PCR reads; one entry per CDR3 protein. Found here are 410,000 or so distinct CDR3 sequences, roughly 14% of them singletons; the top ten hold around 14%. Sequenced sample: blood. Receptors were obtained from a man younger than 30 with Graves' ophthalmopathy.

A few counts support this clonotype. The CDR3 is CSVEDLEGTGAYEQYF. The CDR3 coding sequence is TGCAGCGTTGAAGATTTGGAAGGGACAGGGGCCTACGAGCAGTACTTC. The chain couples TRBV29-1 to TRBJ2-7, with TRBD1 matching 10 bases. Trimming cost V 0 bases and J 2 bases; bases outside gene matches: 7. CDR1 and CDR2 from the germline V gene are SQVTM and ANQGSEA. CDR3 length: 16 amino acids.

The chain carries TRBV24-1 and TRBJ2-3; a possible D gene is TRBD1 (6 bases). Trimming took off 1 base at V and 3 bases at J, with 10 bases between the two ends. The CDR3 consists of 15 residues. Germline V gene lookup returns CDR1 KGHDR and CDR2 SFDVKD. The CDR3 DNA reads TGTGCCACCAGTGATTTTGGCCAGGGGACAGATACGCAGTATTTT. Translating gives CATSDFGQGTDTQYF.

This clonotype was seen at least ten times. The genes are TRBV12-3 or TRBV12-4 and TRBJ2-2, with 10 bases aligning to TRBD2. The trim removed 5 bases at V and 1 base at J, leaving 4 bases unmatched. This CDR3 has 16 residues. Here the CDR3 reads CASSPRTSGNTGELFF. The CDR3 region has the DNA TGTGCCAGCAGTCCCCGGACTAGCGGGAACACCGGGGAGCTGTTTTTT.

This clonotype has at least ten counts. The rearrangement joins TRBV30 to TRBJ2-7; weak D call: TRBD1 (6 bases). CDR1 is GTSNPN, CDR2 SVGIG, per germline (reference sequence). CDR3 size: 13 residues. V was trimmed by 2 bases and J by 5 bases, leaving 13 bases between them. CDR3 coding DNA: TGTGCCTGGAGTCGGCAGGGGCACGACGAGCAGTACTTC. Its protein is CAWSRQGHDEQYF.